The 5 T cell receptor beta chains below were found in one sample sequenced in a study of T cell responses to AZD1222 COVID-19 vaccine. The protocol was immunoSEQ multiplex PCR, while the TCRdb copy is restricted to in-frame clones and leaves out a portion. This table has approximately 120,000 clones, around 92% appearing once. Sequenced here: peripheral blood, sampled on day 0 of AZD1222 vaccination. The receptors were gathered from an adult in good health.

V and J are TRBV24-1 and TRBJ1-4; the D gene is possibly TRBD1 (6 bases). Germline V gene sequence: CDR1 KGHDR, CDR2 SFDVKD. V was pared by 5 bases and J by 6 bases, with 18 bases between. CDR3 length equals 16 residues. The CDR3 nucleotides are TGTGCCACCAGTGCTCTTATCGGGGGCGGGTATGAAAAACTGTTTTTT. Translated: CATSALIGGGYEKLFF.

This sequence joins TRBV6-2 or TRBV6-3 and TRBJ1-2, with D perhaps matching TRBD1 (6 bases). Trimming took 0 bases from V and 2 from J, leaving 16 bases between them. In germline, CDR1 is MNHEY, CDR2 SVGEGT. CDR3 length equals 17 residues. CDR3 nucleotide sequence: TGTGCCAGCAGTTACTCGATGGCAGGGGTAGAAAACTATGGCTACACCTTC. As protein: CASSYSMAGVENYGYTF.

This clone came up once. V usage is TRBV19 and J usage is TRBJ2-7, with D uncertain. The ends were cut back, 6 bases at V and 6 bases at J, with 18 bases in the middle. From germline, CDR1 is LNHDA and CDR2 SQIVND (reference sequence). The CDR3 totals 14 residues. The CDR3 reads CASRSSGNSPEQYF. CDR3 bases: TGTGCCAGTAGGAGCTCAGGTAATTCTCCCGAGCAGTACTTC.

This chain joins TRBV6-2 or TRBV6-3 and TRBJ1-5; D not certain. The CDR3 sequence is 18 residues long. The germline CDR1 and CDR2 sequences are MNHEY and SVGEGT. The germline V and J ends were trimmed by 2 bases and 5 bases, with 22 bases remaining between them. CDR3: CASSYEIEGSNPHQPQHF. The DNA for the CDR3 is TGTGCCAGCAGTTACGAGATAGAGGGCAGTAACCCCCATCAGCCCCAGCATTTT.

V is TRBV9 and J is TRBJ1-4; 9 nucleotides match TRBD1. The V gene's germline CDR1 is SGDLS and CDR2 YYNGEE. This CDR3 spans 14 amino acids. The junction had 2 bases not matched to a gene; V was cut back by 3 bases and J by 5 bases. CDR3 residues: CASSEGTGNEKLFF. The CDR3 DNA sequence: TGTGCCAGCAGCGAGGGGACAGGGAATGAAAAACTGTTTTTT.